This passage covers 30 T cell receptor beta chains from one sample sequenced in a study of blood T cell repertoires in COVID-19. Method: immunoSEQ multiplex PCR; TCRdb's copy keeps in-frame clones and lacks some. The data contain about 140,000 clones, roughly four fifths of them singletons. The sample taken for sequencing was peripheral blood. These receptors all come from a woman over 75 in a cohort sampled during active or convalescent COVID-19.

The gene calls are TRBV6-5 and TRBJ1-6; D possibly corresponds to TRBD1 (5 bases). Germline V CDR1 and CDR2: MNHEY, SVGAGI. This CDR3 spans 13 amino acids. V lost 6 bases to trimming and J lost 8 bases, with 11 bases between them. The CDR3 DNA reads TGTGCCAGCAGCCAAAAAGGGGATTCACCCCTCCACTTT. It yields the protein CASSQKGDSPLHF.

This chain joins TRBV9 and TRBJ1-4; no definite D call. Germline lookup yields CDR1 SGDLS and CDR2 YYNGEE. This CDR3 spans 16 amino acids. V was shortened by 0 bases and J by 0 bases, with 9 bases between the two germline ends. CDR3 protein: CASSVDTDTTNEKLFF. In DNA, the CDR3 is TGTGCCAGCAGCGTAGACACCGATACAACTAATGAAAAACTGTTTTTT.

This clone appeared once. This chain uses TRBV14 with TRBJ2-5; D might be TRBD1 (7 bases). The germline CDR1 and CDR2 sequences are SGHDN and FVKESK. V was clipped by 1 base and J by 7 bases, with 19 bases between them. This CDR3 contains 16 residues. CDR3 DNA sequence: TGTGCCAGCAGCCAAGTCGGAGGGGGCCCGACCGGGACCCAGTACTTC. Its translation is CASSQVGGGPTGTQYF.

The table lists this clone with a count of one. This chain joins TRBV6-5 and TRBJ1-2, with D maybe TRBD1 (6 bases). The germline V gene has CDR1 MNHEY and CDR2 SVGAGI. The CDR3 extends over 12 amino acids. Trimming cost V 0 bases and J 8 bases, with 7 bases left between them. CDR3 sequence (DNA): TGTGCCAGCAGTTACTCGGACAGCGGCTACACCTTC. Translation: CASSYSDSGYTF.

The CDR3 reads CASEVGTGPGNTIYF. The CDR3 nucleotides are TGTGCCAGCGAGGTTGGGACAGGGCCTGGAAACACCATATATTTT. The J gene is TRBJ1-3, the V gene TRBV2; 9 bases map to TRBD1. Looked up from germline, CDR1 is SNHLY and CDR2 is FYNNEI. The length of the CDR3 is 15 residues. V lost 8 bases to trimming and J lost 2 bases; unmatched junction nucleotides: 7.

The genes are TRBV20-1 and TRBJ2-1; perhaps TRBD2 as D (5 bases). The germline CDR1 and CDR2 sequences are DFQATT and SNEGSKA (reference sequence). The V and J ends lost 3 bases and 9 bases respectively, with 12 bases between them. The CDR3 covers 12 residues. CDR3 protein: CSASGLAAEQFF. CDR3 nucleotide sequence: TGCAGTGCTAGTGGGCTAGCAGCTGAGCAGTTCTTC.

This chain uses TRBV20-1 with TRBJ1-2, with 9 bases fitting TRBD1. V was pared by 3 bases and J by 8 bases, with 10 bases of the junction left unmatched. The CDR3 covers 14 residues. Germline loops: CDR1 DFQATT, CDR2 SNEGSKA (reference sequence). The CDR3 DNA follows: TGCAGTGCTAGTCTAGGACAGGGGATCGGGGGCTACACCTTC. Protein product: CSASLGQGIGGYTF.

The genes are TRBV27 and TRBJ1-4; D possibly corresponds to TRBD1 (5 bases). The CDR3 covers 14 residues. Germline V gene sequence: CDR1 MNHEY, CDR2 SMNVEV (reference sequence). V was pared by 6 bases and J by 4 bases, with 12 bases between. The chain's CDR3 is CASSRGIYNEKLFF. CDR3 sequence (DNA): TGTGCCAGCAGCCGGGGGATCTATAATGAAAAACTGTTTTTT.

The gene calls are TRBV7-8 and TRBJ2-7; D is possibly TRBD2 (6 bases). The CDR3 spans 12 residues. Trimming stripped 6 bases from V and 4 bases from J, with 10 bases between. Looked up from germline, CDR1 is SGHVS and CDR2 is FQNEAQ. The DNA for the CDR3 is TGTGCCAGCAGGGGACGGGGGTACGAGCAGTACGTC. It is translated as CASRGRGYEQYV.

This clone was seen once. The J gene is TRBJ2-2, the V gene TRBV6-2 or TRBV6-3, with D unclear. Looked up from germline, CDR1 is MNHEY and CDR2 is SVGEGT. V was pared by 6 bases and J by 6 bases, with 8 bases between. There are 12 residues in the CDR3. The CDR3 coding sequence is TGTGCCAGCAGGCCTGGGCCCGGGGAGCTGTTTTTT. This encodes CASRPGPGELFF.

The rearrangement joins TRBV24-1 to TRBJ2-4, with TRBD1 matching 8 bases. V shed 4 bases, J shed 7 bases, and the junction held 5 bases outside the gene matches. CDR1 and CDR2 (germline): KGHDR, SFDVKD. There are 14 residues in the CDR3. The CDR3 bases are TGTGCCACCAGTGAGACGACAGGGGTGAACATTCAGTACTTC. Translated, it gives CATSETTGVNIQYF.

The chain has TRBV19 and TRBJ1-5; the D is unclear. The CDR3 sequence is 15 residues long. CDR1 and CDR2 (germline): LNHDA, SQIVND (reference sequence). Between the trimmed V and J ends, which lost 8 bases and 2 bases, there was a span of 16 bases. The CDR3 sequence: CASEYAGGGNQPQHF. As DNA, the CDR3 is TGTGCCAGTGAGTATGCGGGTGGGGGCAATCAGCCCCAGCATTTT.

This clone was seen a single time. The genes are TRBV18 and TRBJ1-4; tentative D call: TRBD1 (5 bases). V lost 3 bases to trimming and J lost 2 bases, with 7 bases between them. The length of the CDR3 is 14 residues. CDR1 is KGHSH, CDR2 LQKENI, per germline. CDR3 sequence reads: CASSPRQTNEKLFF. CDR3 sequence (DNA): TGTGCCAGCTCACCGCGACAGACTAATGAAAAACTGTTTTTT.

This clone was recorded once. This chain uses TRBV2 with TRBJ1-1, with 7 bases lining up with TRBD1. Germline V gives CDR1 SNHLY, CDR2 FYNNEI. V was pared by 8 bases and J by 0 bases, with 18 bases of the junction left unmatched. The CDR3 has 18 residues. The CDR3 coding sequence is TGTGCCAGCTCCCGAGACTCCGGGACAGTAAGCTTGAACACTGAAGCTTTCTTT. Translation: CASSRDSGTVSLNTEAFF. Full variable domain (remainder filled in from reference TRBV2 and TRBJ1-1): EPEVTQTPSHQVTQMGQEVILRCVPISNHLYFYWYRQILGQKVEFLVSFYNNEISEKSEIFDDQFSVERPDGSNFTLKIRSTKLEDSAMYFCASSRDSGTVSLNTEAFFGQGTRLTVV.

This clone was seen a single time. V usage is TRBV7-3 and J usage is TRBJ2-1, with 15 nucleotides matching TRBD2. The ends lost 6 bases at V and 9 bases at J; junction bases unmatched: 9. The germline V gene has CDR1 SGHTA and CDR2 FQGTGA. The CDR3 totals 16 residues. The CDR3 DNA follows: TGTGCCAGCAGTCGGACTAGCGGGGGGGCTTCCGGTGAGCAGTTCTTC. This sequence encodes CASSRTSGGASGEQFF.

CDR3 protein: CASSLDRGTQYF. For the CDR3, the DNA is TGTGCCAGCAGCTTAGATCGAGGTACCCAGTACTTC. The chain joins TRBV11-2 to TRBJ2-5, with no clear D. Per the germline V gene, CDR1 is SGHAT and CDR2 is FQNNGV. The CDR3 is made up of 12 amino acids. With 0 bases removed from V and 8 bases from J, the gap between germline ends came to 7 bases.

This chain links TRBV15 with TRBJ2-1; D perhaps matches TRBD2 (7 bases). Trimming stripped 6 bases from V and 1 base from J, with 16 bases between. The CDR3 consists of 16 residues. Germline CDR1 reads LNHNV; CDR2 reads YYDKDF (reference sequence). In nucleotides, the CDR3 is TGTGCCACCAGAGGCCCGGGGGGCTGGTCCTACAATGAGCAGTTCTTC. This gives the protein CATRGPGGWSYNEQFF. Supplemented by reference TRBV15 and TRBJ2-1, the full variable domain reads DAMVIQNPRYQVTQFGKPVTLSCSQTLNHNVMYWYQQKSSQAPKLLFHYYDKDFNNEADTPDNFQSRRPNTSFCFLDIRSPGLGDTAMYLCATRGPGGWSYNEQFFGPGTRLTVL.

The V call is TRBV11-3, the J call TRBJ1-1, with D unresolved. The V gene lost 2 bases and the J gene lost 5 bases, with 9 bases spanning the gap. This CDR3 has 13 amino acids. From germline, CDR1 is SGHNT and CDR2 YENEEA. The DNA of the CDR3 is TGTGCCAGCAGCTTAAACGTCGCGACTGAAGCTTTCTTT. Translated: CASSLNVATEAFF.

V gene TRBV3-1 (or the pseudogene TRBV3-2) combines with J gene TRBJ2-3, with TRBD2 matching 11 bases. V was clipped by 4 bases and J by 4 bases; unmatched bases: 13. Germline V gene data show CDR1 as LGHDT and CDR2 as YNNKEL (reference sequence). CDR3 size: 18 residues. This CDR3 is CASSLLPSSGGAPDTQYF. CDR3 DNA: TGTGCCAGCAGCCTTCTACCGAGTAGCGGGGGGGCCCCAGATACGCAGTATTTT.

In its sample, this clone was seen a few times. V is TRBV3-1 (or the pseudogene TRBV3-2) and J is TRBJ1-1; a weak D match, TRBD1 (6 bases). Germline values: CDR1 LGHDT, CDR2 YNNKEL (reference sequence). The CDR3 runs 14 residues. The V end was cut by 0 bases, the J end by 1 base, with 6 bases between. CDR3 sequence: CASSQEGGNTEAFF. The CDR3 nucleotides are TGTGCCAGCAGCCAAGAAGGGGGGAACACTGAAGCTTTCTTT.

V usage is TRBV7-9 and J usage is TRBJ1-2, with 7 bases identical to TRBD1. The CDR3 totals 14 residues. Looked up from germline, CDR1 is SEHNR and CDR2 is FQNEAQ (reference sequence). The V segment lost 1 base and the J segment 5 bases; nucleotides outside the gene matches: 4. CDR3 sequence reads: CASSLEAGGYGYTF. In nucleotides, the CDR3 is TGTGCCAGCAGCTTAGAGGCAGGGGGGTATGGCTACACCTTC.

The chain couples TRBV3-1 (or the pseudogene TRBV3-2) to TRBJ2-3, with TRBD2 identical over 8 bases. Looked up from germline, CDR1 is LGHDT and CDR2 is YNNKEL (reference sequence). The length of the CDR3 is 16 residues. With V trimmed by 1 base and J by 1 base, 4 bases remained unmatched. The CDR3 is CASSQGRRGGTDTQYF. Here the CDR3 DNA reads TGTGCCAGCAGCCAAGGGCGGCGGGGGGGCACAGATACGCAGTATTTT.

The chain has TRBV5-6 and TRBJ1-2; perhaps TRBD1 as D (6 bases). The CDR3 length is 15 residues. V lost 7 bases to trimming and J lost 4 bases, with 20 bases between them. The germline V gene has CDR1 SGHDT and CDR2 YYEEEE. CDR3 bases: TGTGCCAGCTGTCTTAGACAGGCCGGTCCCTATGGCTACACCTTC. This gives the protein CASCLRQAGPYGYTF.

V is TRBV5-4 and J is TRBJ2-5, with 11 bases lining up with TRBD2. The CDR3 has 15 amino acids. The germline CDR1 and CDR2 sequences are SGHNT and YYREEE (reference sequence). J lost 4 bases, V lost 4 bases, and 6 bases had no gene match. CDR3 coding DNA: TGTGCCAGCAGCATTAGCGGGGGGGCGTTAGAGACCCAGTACTTC. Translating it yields CASSISGGALETQYF.

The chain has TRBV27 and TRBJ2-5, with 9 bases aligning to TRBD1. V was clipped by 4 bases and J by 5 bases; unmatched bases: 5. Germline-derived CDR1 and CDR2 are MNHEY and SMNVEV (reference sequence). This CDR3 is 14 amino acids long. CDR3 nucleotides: TGTGCCAGCAGTTCGTTTGACAGGGGGGAGACCCAGTACTTC. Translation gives CASSSFDRGETQYF.

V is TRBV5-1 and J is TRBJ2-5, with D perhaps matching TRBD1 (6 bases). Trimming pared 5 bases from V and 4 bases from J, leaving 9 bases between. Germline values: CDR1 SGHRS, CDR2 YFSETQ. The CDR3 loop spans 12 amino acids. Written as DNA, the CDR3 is TGCGCCAGCAGACCGGACAGAGAGACCCAGTACTTC. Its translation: CASRPDRETQYF.

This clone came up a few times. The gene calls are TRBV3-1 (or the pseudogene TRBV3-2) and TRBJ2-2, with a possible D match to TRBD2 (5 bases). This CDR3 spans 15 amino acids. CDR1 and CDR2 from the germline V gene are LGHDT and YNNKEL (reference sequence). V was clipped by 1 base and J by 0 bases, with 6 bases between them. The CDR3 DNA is TGTGCCAGCAGCCAAGGGCGGGCGAACACCGGGGAGCTGTTTTTT. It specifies CASSQGRANTGELFF.

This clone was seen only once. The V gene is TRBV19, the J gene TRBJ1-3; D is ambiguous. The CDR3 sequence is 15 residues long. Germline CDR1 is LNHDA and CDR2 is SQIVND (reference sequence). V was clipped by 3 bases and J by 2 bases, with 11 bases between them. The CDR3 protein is CASSIAGTTGNTIYF. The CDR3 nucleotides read TGTGCCAGTAGTATTGCGGGTACAACTGGAAACACCATATATTTT.

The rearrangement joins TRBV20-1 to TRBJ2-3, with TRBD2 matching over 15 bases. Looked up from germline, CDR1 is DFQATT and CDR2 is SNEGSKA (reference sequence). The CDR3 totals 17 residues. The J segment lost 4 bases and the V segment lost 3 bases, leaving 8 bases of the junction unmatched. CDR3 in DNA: TGCAGTGCTAGTTGGACTAGCGGGGGGGCCCTGGCAGATACGCAGTATTTT. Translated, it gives CSASWTSGGALADTQYF.

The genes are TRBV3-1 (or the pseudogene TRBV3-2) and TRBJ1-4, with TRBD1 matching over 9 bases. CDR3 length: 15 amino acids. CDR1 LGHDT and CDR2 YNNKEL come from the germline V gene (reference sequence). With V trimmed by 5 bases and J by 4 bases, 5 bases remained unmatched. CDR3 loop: CASSSRTGVNEKLFF. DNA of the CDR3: TGTGCCAGCAGCTCTCGGACAGGGGTTAATGAAAAACTGTTTTTT.